The 30 T cell receptor beta chains below all came from one sample that was sequenced in a study of blood T cell repertoires in COVID-19. Measured with immunoSEQ multiplex PCR; TCRdb has only the in-frame clones, and not every one. This sample has about 76,000 clones, with 60% to 85% found just once. The material sequenced was peripheral blood. The receptors originated from a man between 65 and 85 years old with acute or convalescent COVID-19.

V gene TRBV19 combines with J gene TRBJ2-2, with 9 nucleotides matching TRBD1. V trimming: 3 bases; J trimming: 1 base; junction bases outside the gene matches: 3. In germline, CDR1 is LNHDA, CDR2 SQIVND (reference sequence). The CDR3 totals 16 residues. In nucleotides, the CDR3 is TGTGCCAGTAGTATCCCGGGACAGGGGAACACCGGGGAGCTGTTTTTT. Translating gives CASSIPGQGNTGELFF.

The CDR3 loop is CASSIVGHNEQFF. Here the CDR3 DNA reads TGTGCCAGTAGTATAGTTGGCCACAATGAGCAGTTCTTC. The chain recombines TRBV19 with TRBJ2-1; unclear D gene. The V and J ends lost 1 base and 5 bases respectively, with 6 bases between them. The germline CDR1 and CDR2 sequences are LNHDA and SQIVND (reference sequence). This CDR3 has 13 residues.

The sample holds a few counts of this clone. The rearrangement uses TRBV7-2 and TRBJ1-4, with D possibly matching TRBD1 (6 bases). V dropped 5 bases and J dropped 0 bases, with 10 bases sitting between them. The CDR3 runs to 15 residues. The germline V gene encodes CDR1 SGHTA and CDR2 FQGNSA. Here the CDR3 DNA reads TGTGCCAGCAGCCCGGACAGTGCAACTAATGAAAAACTGTTTTTT. This translates into CASSPDSATNEKLFF.

This clone was found a few times. The chain recombines TRBV11-2 with TRBJ2-7; D remains ambiguous. Germline V gene data show CDR1 as SGHAT and CDR2 as FQNNGV. The CDR3 is made up of 13 amino acids. The V end lost 3 bases, the J end lost 0 bases, and 6 bases lay between the germline ends. This CDR3 reads CASSFSASYEQYF. The CDR3 nucleotides read TGTGCCAGCAGCTTCAGCGCCTCCTACGAGCAGTACTTC.

The V call is TRBV5-1, the J call TRBJ2-2; perhaps TRBD1 as D (5 bases). The CDR3 has 14 amino acids. The V end was cut by 1 base, the J end by 4 bases, with 8 bases between. Per germline, CDR1 SGHRS and CDR2 YFSETQ. The CDR3 DNA sequence: TGCGCCAGCAGCTTGTTCAGGGCCACCGGGGAGCTGTTTTTT. Its protein is CASSLFRATGELFF.

This clone was observed a single time. The rearrangement uses TRBV5-1 and TRBJ1-4; D is unresolved. Per germline, CDR1 SGHRS and CDR2 YFSETQ. V lost 0 bases and J 4 bases, leaving 10 bases between the germline ends. The CDR3 has 15 amino acids. The CDR3 loop is CASSLDMGFNEKLFF. The DNA for the CDR3 is TGCGCCAGCAGCTTGGATATGGGCTTTAATGAAAAACTGTTTTTT.

The V call is TRBV7-2, the J call TRBJ2-7; TRBD2 matches 8 bases. The CDR3 runs to 14 residues. Germline CDR1 is SGHTA and CDR2 is FQGNSA. The V segment lost 5 bases and the J segment 2 bases; nucleotides outside the gene matches: 5. The CDR3 nucleotides are TGTGCCAGCAGCCCGGGGGGGGGAGCCTACGAGCAGTACTTC. As protein: CASSPGGGAYEQYF.

The chain uses TRBV4-1 and TRBJ2-5; 8 bases fit TRBD2. The CDR3 spans 14 residues. Germline V gene data show CDR1 as MGHRA and CDR2 as YSYEKL. V trimming: 4 bases; J trimming: 1 base; junction bases outside the gene matches: 2. The CDR3 DNA sequence: TGCGCCAGCAGCCCCGGGAGGGCCCAAGAGACCCAGTACTTC. This encodes CASSPGRAQETQYF.

This chain links TRBV10-3 with TRBJ2-7; TRBD1 might be the D (6 bases). Germline values: CDR1 ENHRY, CDR2 SYGVKD. Trimming removed 3 bases at V and 4 bases at J, with 19 bases between. The CDR3 length is 16 residues. In nucleotides, the CDR3 is TGTGCCATCAGTGACCCTATCACAGGGTATCAGTACGAGCAGTACTTC. This codes for CAISDPITGYQYEQYF.

The CDR3: CATRTLGRGDTQYF. For the CDR3, the DNA is TGTGCCACCCGCACGTTAGGAAGGGGAGATACGCAGTATTTT. V gene TRBV19 combines with J gene TRBJ2-3, with D maybe TRBD1 (5 bases). CDR1 LNHDA and CDR2 SQIVND come from the germline V gene (reference sequence). Trimming removed 10 bases at V and 5 bases at J, with 19 bases between. This CDR3 contains 14 residues.

The rearrangement links TRBV28 to TRBJ2-1; 7 nucleotides line up with TRBD2. This CDR3 comprises 16 residues. V lost 5 bases, J lost 5 bases, and 12 bases stayed unmatched. Germline V gene data show CDR1 as MDHEN and CDR2 as SYDVKM. CDR3 loop: CASSPLGEGRNNEQFF. The CDR3 nucleotides read TGTGCCAGCAGTCCTCTAGGGGAGGGCCGGAACAATGAGCAGTTCTTC. Using reference TRBV28 and TRBJ2-1 for the parts outside the CDR3, the full variable domain is DVKVTQSSRYLVKRTGEKVFLECVQDMDHENMFWYRQDPGLGLRLIYFSYDVKMKEKGDIPEGYSVSREKKERFSLILESASTNQTSMYLCASSPLGEGRNNEQFFGPGTRLTVL.

The chain couples TRBV12-3 or TRBV12-4 to TRBJ2-3; 7 nucleotides agree with TRBD2. This CDR3 has 12 residues. V was clipped by 0 bases and J by 9 bases; unmatched bases: 0. The CDR3 region has the DNA TGTGCCAGCAGTTTAGCCGGGAGGACGCAGTATTTT. It encodes CASSLAGRTQYF.

V usage is TRBV7-9 and J usage is TRBJ1-1, with 7 bases fitting TRBD1. With 5 bases clipped from V and 7 bases from J, the junction kept 10 bases outside the gene matches. Germline-derived CDR1 and CDR2 are SEHNR and FQNEAQ (reference sequence). The CDR3 extends over 14 amino acids. Written as DNA, the CDR3 is TGTGCCAGCAGCCTCCGGGACAGCTGGAATGAAGCTTTCTTT. It encodes CASSLRDSWNEAFF.

J is TRBJ2-2 and V is TRBV5-1; 11 bases map to TRBD2. The germline gives CDR1 SGHRS, CDR2 YFSETQ. The length of the CDR3 is 15 residues. V was pared by 0 bases and J by 6 bases, with 1 base of the junction left unmatched. In nucleotides, the CDR3 is TGCGCCAGCAGCTTGGTGGGACTAGCGGCCGGGGAGCTGTTTTTT. Amino acid sequence: CASSLVGLAAGELFF.

V is TRBV12-3 or TRBV12-4 and J is TRBJ1-2, with D unclear. Trimming left V 3 bases short and J 2 bases short, with 7 bases between. The CDR3 has 13 residues. In DNA, the CDR3 is TGTGCCAGCAGTTTGGGCAGAAACTATGGCTACACCTTC. This codes for CASSLGRNYGYTF.

The chain links TRBV7-9 to TRBJ2-7; D is uncertain. CDR1 is SEHNR and CDR2 is FQNEAQ in the germline V gene (reference sequence). The V end lost 4 bases, the J end lost 6 bases, and 7 bases lay between the germline ends. The CDR3 has 11 residues. The CDR3 loop is CASSSPFEQYF. For the CDR3, the DNA is TGTGCCAGCAGCTCCCCCTTCGAGCAGTACTTC. The full variable domain, rest sourced from reference TRBV7-9 and TRBJ2-7, is DTGVSQNPRHKITKRGQNVTFRCDPISEHNRLYWYRQTLGQGPEFLTYFQNEAQLEKSRLLSDRFSAERPKGSFSTLEIQRTEQGDSAMYLCASSSPFEQYFGPGTRLTVT.

V gene TRBV18 combines with J gene TRBJ2-2; a possible D gene is TRBD1 (6 bases). Trimming took 6 bases from V and 9 from J, leaving 14 bases between them. CDR3 length equals 13 residues. Germline lookup yields CDR1 KGHSH and CDR2 LQKENI. The CDR3 region has the DNA TGTGCCAGCTCCCAAGACAGGACCTGGGAGCTGTTTTTT. It codes for CASSQDRTWELFF.

This clone was recorded once. The chain carries TRBV28 and TRBJ2-3, with D perhaps matching TRBD2 (6 bases). CDR1 MDHEN and CDR2 SYDVKM come from the germline V gene. V was clipped by 5 bases and J by 1 base, with 13 bases between them. This CDR3 has 15 amino acids. The CDR3 DNA follows: TGTGCCAGCAGTGGGGTGGGACTCCGCACAGATACGCAGTATTTT. This codes for CASSGVGLRTDTQYF. Using reference TRBV28 and TRBJ2-3 for the parts outside the CDR3, the full variable domain is DVKVTQSSRYLVKRTGEKVFLECVQDMDHENMFWYRQDPGLGLRLIYFSYDVKMKEKGDIPEGYSVSREKKERFSLILESASTNQTSMYLCASSGVGLRTDTQYFGPGTRLTVL.

The DNA of the CDR3 is TGCAGTGCTAGCGCCCCAGCGACCCAGCATTTT. It specifies CSASAPATQHF. The chain links TRBV20-1 to TRBJ1-5; D ambiguous. The germline V gene encodes CDR1 DFQATT and CDR2 SNEGSKA (reference sequence). CDR3 length: 11 amino acids. The V end was cut by 3 bases, the J end by 11 bases, with 11 bases between.

This clone has a single count. CDR3 residues: CASSSSVYEQYF. CDR3 nucleotide sequence: TGTGCCAGTAGTTCTAGCGTCTACGAGCAGTACTTC. The rearrangement joins TRBV19 to TRBJ2-7, with D perhaps matching TRBD2 (6 bases). Germline CDR1 LNHDA, CDR2 SQIVND (reference sequence). V was clipped by 5 bases and J by 3 bases, with 8 bases between them. The CDR3 is made up of 12 amino acids.

The genes are TRBV7-8 and TRBJ2-7; TRBD2 matches 9 bases. J gave up 5 bases and V 6 bases, and 14 bases lay outside the gene matches. CDR3 length: 16 amino acids. In germline, CDR1 is SGHVS, CDR2 FQNEAQ. The CDR3 DNA reads as TGTGCCAGCAGTTCCGCACCGGGACTAGCATGGAACGAGCAGTACTTC. This codes for CASSSAPGLAWNEQYF.

CDR3: CASSLVQGARVVQFF. The CDR3 DNA follows: TGTGCCAGCAGCTTAGTACAGGGGGCGCGAGTAGTGCAGTTCTTC. The rearrangement uses TRBV7-2 and TRBJ2-1; TRBD1 matches 9 bases. Germline CDR1 and CDR2: SGHTA and FQGNSA. This CDR3 is built from 15 residues. V shed 1 base, J shed 12 bases, and the junction held 10 bases outside the gene matches.

The chain employs TRBV13 and TRBJ1-3; TRBD1 is a possible D gene (5 bases). This CDR3 is 13 amino acids long. From germline, CDR1 is PRHDT and CDR2 FYEKMQ (reference sequence). Between the trimmed V and J ends, which lost 6 bases and 0 bases, there was a span of 6 bases. The CDR3 sequence: CASSDSSGNTIYF. CDR3 in DNA: TGTGCCAGCAGTGACAGCTCTGGAAACACCATATATTTT.

CDR3 residues: CSVSTGGMETQYF. In DNA, the CDR3 is TGCAGCGTCTCGACAGGGGGAATGGAGACCCAGTACTTC. This sequence joins TRBV29-1 and TRBJ2-5; 9 nucleotides align to TRBD1. Germline V gene lookup returns CDR1 SQVTM and CDR2 ANQGSEA. CDR3 size: 13 residues. The V segment lost 6 bases and the J segment 5 bases; nucleotides outside the gene matches: 7.

The J gene is TRBJ2-1, the V gene TRBV7-2; 7 bases align to TRBD2. Per germline, CDR1 SGHTA and CDR2 FQGNSA. V was clipped by 1 base and J by 6 bases; unmatched bases: 6. The CDR3 contains 15 residues. The CDR3 protein is CASSLVPTSANEQFF. In DNA, the CDR3 is TGTGCCAGCAGCTTAGTACCCACTAGCGCCAATGAGCAGTTCTTC.

The chain recombines TRBV10-1 with TRBJ1-1; D is perhaps TRBD1 (6 bases). V dropped 4 bases and J dropped 2 bases, with 8 bases sitting between them. The CDR3 contains 13 residues. Germline assignment: CDR1 WNHNN and CDR2 SYGVQD (reference sequence). The chain's CDR3 is CASSGQANTEAFF. The CDR3 region has the DNA TGCGCCAGCAGTGGACAGGCAAACACTGAAGCTTTCTTT.

The chain carries TRBV28 and TRBJ1-2, with D unclear. The CDR3 is 12 residues long. V lost 2 bases and J lost 8, with 9 bases in between. Looked up from germline, CDR1 is MDHEN and CDR2 is SYDVKM. CDR3 sequence reads: CASSLGGSGYTF. The CDR3 DNA sequence: TGTGCCAGCAGTTTAGGAGGGTCCGGCTACACCTTC.

The chain recombines TRBV19 with TRBJ2-7, with TRBD1 as a possible D gene (5 bases). V shed 8 bases and J shed 2 bases, with 10 bases lying between them. Germline CDR1 reads LNHDA; CDR2 reads SQIVND (reference sequence). This CDR3 comprises 12 residues. Written as DNA, the CDR3 is TGTGCCAGTTCCGACAGCACCTACGAGCAGTACTTC. This translates into CASSDSTYEQYF. Filled out from reference TRBV19 and TRBJ2-7, the complete variable domain reads DGGITQSPKYLFRKEGQNVTLSCEQNLNHDAMYWYRQDPGQGLRLIYYSQIVNDFQKGDIAEGYSVSREKKESFPLTVTSAQKNPTAFYLCASSDSTYEQYFGPGTRLTVT.

The V and J genes are TRBV12-3 or TRBV12-4 and TRBJ1-2; no clear D gene. This CDR3 comprises 13 residues. The V gene lost 5 bases and the J gene lost 2 bases, with 9 bases spanning the gap. CDR3 sequence reads: CASSADENYGYTF. CDR3 in DNA: TGTGCCAGCAGTGCCGATGAGAACTATGGCTACACCTTC.

The chain combines TRBV7-3 with TRBJ2-1; D is perhaps TRBD2 (5 bases). V dropped 7 bases and J dropped 15 bases, with 16 bases sitting between them. The V gene's germline CDR1 is SGHTA and CDR2 FQGTGA. This CDR3 contains 11 residues. CDR3 bases: TGTGCCAGCATTAGCGAACTATACGGGTTCTTC. Translated, it gives CASISELYGFF.